One sample yielded the 2 T cell receptor beta chains listed below, sequenced in a study of blood T cell repertoires in COVID-19. Some clones are missing from TCRdb's copy, which holds only in-frame ones; the method was immunoSEQ multiplex PCR. The sample holds 110,000 or so clones, 81% seen once. The specimen sequenced was peripheral blood. Receptors were obtained from a man aged 45 to 65 with acute or convalescent COVID-19.

The rearrangement joins TRBV7-2 to TRBJ1-2; TRBD1 is a possible D gene (5 bases). CDR3 length: 19 amino acids. Germline-derived CDR1 and CDR2 are SGHTA and FQGNSA. Trimming took 8 bases from V and 1 from J, leaving 29 bases between them. The CDR3 region has the DNA TGTGCCAGCCGTTACCCCGTGGCAGGGAGGGTGACGATTAACTATGGCTACACCTTC. Amino acid sequence: CASRYPVAGRVTINYGYTF.

This chain links TRBV5-5 with TRBJ1-3, with 10 nucleotides matching TRBD1. The germline V gene encodes CDR1 SGHKS and CDR2 YYEKEE (reference sequence). V was pared by 3 bases and J by 4 bases, with 7 bases of the junction left unmatched. This CDR3 region has 16 residues. CDR3 sequence (DNA): TGTGCCAGCAGCTGGGACAGGGGTCGTGGCGGAAACACCATATATTTT. Translated, it gives CASSWDRGRGGNTIYF.